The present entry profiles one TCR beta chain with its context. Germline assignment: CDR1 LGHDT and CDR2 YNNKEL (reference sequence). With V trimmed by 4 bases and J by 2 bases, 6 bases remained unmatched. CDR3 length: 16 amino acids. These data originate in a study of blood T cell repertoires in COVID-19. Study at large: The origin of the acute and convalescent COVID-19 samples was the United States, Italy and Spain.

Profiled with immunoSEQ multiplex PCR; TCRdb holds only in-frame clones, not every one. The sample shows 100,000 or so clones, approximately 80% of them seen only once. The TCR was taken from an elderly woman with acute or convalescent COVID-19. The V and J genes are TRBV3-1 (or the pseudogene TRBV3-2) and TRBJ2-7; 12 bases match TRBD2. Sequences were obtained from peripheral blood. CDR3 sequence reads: CASSRPRTSGTYEQYF. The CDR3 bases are TGTGCCAGCAGCCGCCCTAGGACTAGCGGGACCTACGAGCAGTACTTC.